Given below is one T cell receptor (beta chain) in context. The antigen is unknown. Incorporated into the TCR beta cDNA libraries were unique molecular identifiers, which served to reduce PCR and sequencing biases. Input of roughly 1 to 11 million T cells yielded approximately 500,000 cDNA molecules. TCRdb reanalysed the PCR reads using MiXCR and keeps one entry per CDR3 protein. The table shows about 770,000 distinct CDR3 sequences, with 46% occurring only once. The sample comes from a study of post-analysis software for immune sequencing data. From germline, CDR1 is LNHNV and CDR2 YYDKDF (reference sequence). There are 15 residues in the CDR3. The junction had 8 bases not matched to a gene; V was cut back by 2 bases and J by 7 bases. Study findings and constraints: Comparison of patients with controls showed roughly five TRBV segments more frequent in patients, TRBV5-6, TRBV5-1 and TRBV20-1 among them. Samples prepared in the same batch strongly co-clustered by F measure. Multiple sclerosis patients had significantly lower normalized Chao1 diversity than controls.

Sequenced: blood. V usage is TRBV15 and J usage is TRBJ2-1, with 7 bases lining up with TRBD2. This TCR was sampled from a girl under 18 with multiple sclerosis. The CDR3 DNA follows: TGTGCCACCAGCAGAAATCGCGGGAGTGGGAATGAGCAGTTCTTC. Protein sequence: CATSRNRGSGNEQFF.